The 20 T cell receptor beta chains presented below share a single source sample, sequenced in a study of T cells in Graves' hyperthyroidism and ophthalmopathy. The CDR3 regions of TCR beta were amplified from RNA transcripts. Primed by the HTBI set, a first-round RT-PCR was run on the TCR CDR3. TCRdb itself ran the multiplex PCR reads through MiXCR, one entry per CDR3 protein. Of nearly 750,000 distinct CDR3 sequences in the sample, 35% were seen once. The sequenced sample consisted of blood. Source of these receptors: a woman between 40 and 50 years old with Graves' hyperthyroidism.

This clonotype was found many times. J is TRBJ1-4 and V is TRBV7-9, with D perhaps matching TRBD1 (5 bases). The CDR3 is made up of 14 amino acids. Germline V lookup: CDR1 SEHNR, CDR2 FQNEAQ (reference sequence). Between the trimmed V and J ends, which lost 4 bases and 6 bases, there was a span of 12 bases. CDR3 sequence reads: CASSYQGGDEKLFF. In nucleotides, the CDR3 is TGTGCCAGCAGCTACCAGGGAGGTGATGAAAAACTGTTTTTT. The whole variable domain, remainder taken from reference TRBV7-9 and TRBJ1-4, is DTGVSQNPRHKITKRGQNVTFRCDPISEHNRLYWYRQTLGQGPEFLTYFQNEAQLEKSRLLSDRFSAERPKGSFSTLEIQRTEQGDSAMYLCASSYQGGDEKLFFGSGTQLSVL.

Remarks on this clonotype: A much larger clone sits a single nucleotide away, making a read error possible. The rearrangement uses TRBV7-3 and TRBJ1-1; 7 bases map to TRBD1. The CDR3 totals 15 residues. Germline loops: CDR1 SGHTA, CDR2 FQGTGA. The DNA of the CDR3 is TGTGCCAGCAGCTTCACACAGGGGCTCAACACTGAAGCTCTCTTT. It encodes CASSFTQGLNTEALF.

This clonotype was counted ten times or more. The chain is built from TRBV29-1 and TRBJ1-1; D perhaps matches TRBD1 (6 bases). V lost 5 bases and J lost 4, with 14 bases in between. The CDR3 has 13 amino acids. Germline CDR1 reads SQVTM; CDR2 reads ANQGSEA. This chain's CDR3 is CSVWGLSGTEAFF. CDR3 nucleotide sequence: TGCAGCGTTTGGGGGCTCAGTGGCACTGAAGCTTTCTTT.

In its sample, this clonotype was seen many times. The chain combines TRBV6-2 or TRBV6-3 with TRBJ1-6; 11 nucleotides align to TRBD1. V shed 7 bases and J 13 bases; nucleotides not matched to a gene: 6. This CDR3 has 13 residues. Germline CDR1 and CDR2: MNHEY and SVGEGT. This chain's CDR3 is CASTWDRGNPLHF. The CDR3 DNA is TGTGCCAGCACCTGGGACAGGGGGAACCCCCTCCACTTT.

V usage is TRBV7-3 and J usage is TRBJ2-7; a possible D gene is TRBD2 (5 bases). There are 15 residues in the CDR3. From germline, CDR1 is SGHTA and CDR2 FQGTGA. V was cut by 3 bases and J by 3 bases, with 15 bases left in between. The CDR3 DNA reads TGTGCCAGCAGCTTGAGGGTGGGATTTCACTACGAGCAGTACTTC. Translation gives CASSLRVGFHYEQYF.

As for this clonotype: This may arise from a read error, as a much more abundant clone is one base away. The chain carries TRBV12-3 or TRBV12-4 and TRBJ1-1, with D perhaps matching TRBD1 (6 bases). The CDR3 extends over 13 amino acids. The chain's CDR3 is CASSLVGHAKASF. In DNA form, the CDR3 reads TGTGCCAGCAGCCTGGTGGGACATGCCAAAGCTTCCTTT.

The chain employs TRBV7-2 and TRBJ2-2, with a tentative D call TRBD2 (6 bases). Trimming took off 4 bases at V and 1 base at J, with 10 bases between the two ends. The CDR3 extends over 15 amino acids. Germline V gene lookup returns CDR1 SGHTA and CDR2 FQGNSA. CDR3 nucleotide sequence: TGTGCCAGCAGCTCTAACGGGGGGAACACCGGGGAGCTGTTTTTT. Encoded protein: CASSSNGGNTGELFF.

This clonotype was counted at least ten times. In DNA, the CDR3 is TGCGCCAGCAGCCGAACAACCGGGACCGCCAATTCACCCCTCCACTTT. This encodes CASSRTTGTANSPLHF. The chain uses TRBV4-3 and TRBJ1-6; perhaps TRBD1 as D (5 bases). The germline V gene encodes CDR1 LGHNA and CDR2 YSLEER. Between the trimmed V and J ends, which lost 4 bases and 7 bases, there was a span of 17 bases. There are 16 residues in the CDR3.

The chain combines TRBV4-2 with TRBJ2-7; D remains unclear. Trimming removed 0 bases from V and 2 bases from J, with 8 bases in between. Germline lookup yields CDR1 LGHNA and CDR2 YNFKEQ. CDR3 length: 14 residues. CDR3 coding DNA: TGTGCCAGCAGCCAAGAGGAACTCGCCTACGAGCAGTACTTC. Translated, it gives CASSQEELAYEQYF.

This clonotype was seen ten or more times. V gene TRBV10-2 combines with J gene TRBJ2-7; D is possibly TRBD1 or TRBD2 (5 bases each). CDR1 and CDR2 from the germline V gene are WSHSY and SAAADI. The V end lost 6 bases, the J end lost 2 bases, and 11 bases lay between the germline ends. The CDR3 is 13 amino acids. The CDR3 coding sequence is TGCGCCAGCAGCACCGGGACGGCCTACGAGCAGTACTTC. This translates into CASSTGTAYEQYF.

The V call is TRBV9, the J call TRBJ1-1; TRBD1 matches at 8 bases. CDR3 length equals 17 residues. Trimming at V came to 0 bases and at J to 1 base, leaving 8 bases not matched to a gene. Germline CDR1 is SGDLS and CDR2 is YYNGEE. Written as DNA, the CDR3 is TGTGCCAGCAGCGTAGGACGCGGAGGGACAGGGAACACTGAAGCTTTCTTT. It codes for CASSVGRGGTGNTEAFF.

There are many counts of this clonotype. The V call is TRBV12-3 or TRBV12-4, the J call TRBJ1-4, with D perhaps matching TRBD1 (6 bases). The V gene lost 4 bases and the J gene lost 8 bases, with 17 bases spanning the gap. CDR3 length: 15 amino acids. CDR3 region: CASSYRTDGKEKLFF. In nucleotides, the CDR3 is TGTGCCAGCAGTTATAGGACAGATGGAAAGGAAAAACTGTTTTTT.

The gene calls are TRBV7-2 and TRBJ2-5; D may be TRBD2 (5 bases). V lost 5 bases and J 5 bases, leaving 21 bases between the germline ends. Germline V gene data show CDR1 as SGHTA and CDR2 as FQGNSA. The CDR3 covers 16 residues. The CDR3 loop is CASSPVSERAVETQYF. DNA of the CDR3: TGTGCCAGCAGCCCCGTGAGCGAGAGGGCCGTGGAGACCCAGTACTTC.

There are many counts of this clonotype. The chain uses TRBV7-8 and TRBJ1-2; 8 bases map to TRBD1. The CDR3 spans 15 residues. Germline V gives CDR1 SGHVS, CDR2 FQNEAQ. J was trimmed by 6 bases and V by 5 bases; bases with no gene match: 11. The CDR3 reads CASSPLGQEADGYTF. In nucleotides, the CDR3 is TGTGCCAGCAGCCCGCTGGGACAGGAGGCGGATGGCTACACCTTC.

This clonotype came up once. The V call is TRBV9, the J call TRBJ1-6; a possible D gene is TRBD1 (6 bases). Germline lookup yields CDR1 SGDLS and CDR2 YYNGEE. This CDR3 contains 16 residues. V was cut by 7 bases and J by 10 bases, with 24 bases left in between. CDR3 sequence reads: CASSRLTGNENSPLHF. The CDR3 nucleotides read TGTGCCAGCTCACGACTAACAGGGAATGAAAACTCACCCCTCCACTTT.

This chain links TRBV10-3 with TRBJ1-5, with a tentative D call TRBD1 (6 bases). This CDR3 region has 12 residues. Germline-derived CDR1 and CDR2 are ENHRY and SYGVKD. Trimming stripped 8 bases from V and 7 bases from J, with 12 bases between. CDR3 amino acids: CAIRNREQPQHF. Written as DNA, the CDR3 is TGTGCCATCCGAAACAGGGAGCAGCCCCAGCATTTT.

On this clonotype: This sequence may be a read error, since a much larger clone differs from it by one base. The V and J genes are TRBV2 and TRBJ1-2, with TRBD1 matching 8 bases. CDR1 is SNHLY, CDR2 FYNNEI, per germline. CDR3 length: 13 amino acids. The CDR3 protein is CTSRGQAAGGYTF. The DNA of the CDR3 is TGTACCAGCCGGGGACAGGCCGCCGGGGGCTACACCTTC.

This clonotype was recorded many times. The chain has TRBV19 and TRBJ1-2; 8 bases map to TRBD1. The CDR3 totals 14 residues. V was clipped by 10 bases and J by 5 bases; unmatched bases: 12. Germline CDR1 reads LNHDA; CDR2 reads SQIVND (reference sequence). As DNA, the CDR3 is TGTGCCACCTCAAGTCTTAACAGGGGGTATGGCTACACCTTC. Its translation is CATSSLNRGYGYTF. Based on the CDR3 plus reference TRBV19 and TRBJ1-2, the full variable domain is DGGITQSPKYLFRKEGQNVTLSCEQNLNHDAMYWYRQDPGQGLRLIYYSQIVNDFQKGDIAEGYSVSREKKESFPLTVTSAQKNPTAFYLCATSSLNRGYGYTFGSGTRLTVV.

This clonotype came up many times. V usage is TRBV29-1 and J usage is TRBJ1-2; D ambiguous. Germline assignment: CDR1 SQVTM and CDR2 ANQGSEA. The germline V and J ends were trimmed by 3 bases and 2 bases, with 4 bases remaining between them. This CDR3 has 11 amino acids. In nucleotides, the CDR3 is TGCAGCGTTGACGGAAACTATGGCTACACCTTC. It translates to CSVDGNYGYTF.

This clonotype was counted a few times. The J gene is TRBJ2-5, the V gene TRBV3-1; the D gene could be TRBD1 or TRBD2 (5 bases each). The germline V gene encodes CDR1 LGHDT and CDR2 YNNKEL (reference sequence). V dropped 4 bases and J dropped 7 bases, with 7 bases sitting between them. The CDR3 covers 11 residues. The CDR3 nucleotides read TGTGCCAGCAGCCGGGGGAGGACCCAGTACTTC. Translation: CASSRGRTQYF.